This T cell receptor (beta chain) was captured by sequencing in a study of CD4 T cells in relation to SARS-CoV-2 and coronaviruses. Findings and limits, study-wide: This crossreactivity analysis covered spike protein alone, no other viral proteins.

Unexposed donor CD4+ T cells date from 2011-2018, before the COVID-19 pandemic. CD4+ T cells were isolated from the cells after less than 13 days of culture. Cultures held roughly 2 million PBMCs per well with around 10 IU/ml IL-2. Germline-derived CDR1 and CDR2 are SGHKS and YYEKEE (reference sequence). The CDR3 totals 14 residues. V was cut by 0 bases and J by 3 bases, with 6 bases left in between. Profiled with immunoSEQ multiplex PCR; TCRdb holds only in-frame clones, not every one. Of roughly 21,000 clones in the sample, about 80% were seen once. Concerning this clone: The antigen is undetermined.

Sequenced: CD4+ T cells from PBMCs, cultured in vitro. The chain employs TRBV5-5 and TRBJ1-4; D might be TRBD1 (5 bases). The TCR originated in a human donor in good health. The CDR3, as DNA: TGTGCCAGCAGCTTGGCAGGGCCTAATGAAAAACTGTTTTTT. Protein product: CASSLAGPNEKLFF. Drawing the rest from reference TRBV5-5 and TRBJ1-4, the complete variable domain is DAGVTQSPTHLIKTRGQQVTLRCSPISGHKSVSWYQQVLGQGPQFIFQYYEKEERGRGNFPDRFSARQFPNYSSELNVNALLLGDSALYLCASSLAGPNEKLFFGSGTQLSVL.